This T cell receptor (beta chain) originates from a study of untreated major depressive disorder. Sequencing used immunoSEQ multiplex PCR; TCRdb keeps in-frame clones, though not all of them. The sample carries 10,000 to 15,000 clones, 85% to 95% recorded once. Study-wide results and caveats: Only three preselected Vbeta families were compared in sequencing. Compared with controls, depressed patients showed more TRBV05-01 (Vbeta 5.1) usage in CD4+ T cells.

A word on this clone: The antigen is unknown.

Germline CDR1 is SGHRS and CDR2 is YFSETQ. Trimming removed 1 base at V and 4 bases at J, with 14 bases between. The CDR3 has 15 residues. The donors were all European-descended. From thawed PBMCs, CD4+ T cells were purified by negative selection. Source material: CD4+ T cells from PBMCs. The sequence was collected from a man between 25 and 39 years old with major depressive disorder. The chain has TRBV5-1 and TRBJ1-1; D unclear. The CDR3 reads CASSLHSREGTEAFF. CDR3 coding DNA: TGCGCCAGCAGCTTGCATTCTAGGGAGGGCACTGAAGCTTTCTTT.